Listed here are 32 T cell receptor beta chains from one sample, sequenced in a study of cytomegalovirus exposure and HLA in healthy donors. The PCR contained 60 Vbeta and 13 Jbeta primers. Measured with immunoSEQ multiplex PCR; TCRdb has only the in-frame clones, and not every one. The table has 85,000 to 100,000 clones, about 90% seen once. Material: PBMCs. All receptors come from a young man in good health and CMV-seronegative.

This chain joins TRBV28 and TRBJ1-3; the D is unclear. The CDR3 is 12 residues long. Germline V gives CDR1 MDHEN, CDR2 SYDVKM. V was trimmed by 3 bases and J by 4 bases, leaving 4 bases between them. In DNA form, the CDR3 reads TGTGCCAGCAGTTTTCGGGGAAACACCATATATTTT. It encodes CASSFRGNTIYF. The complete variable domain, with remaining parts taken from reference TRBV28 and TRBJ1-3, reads DVKVTQSSRYLVKRTGEKVFLECVQDMDHENMFWYRQDPGLGLRLIYFSYDVKMKEKGDIPEGYSVSREKKERFSLILESASTNQTSMYLCASSFRGNTIYFGEGSWLTVV.

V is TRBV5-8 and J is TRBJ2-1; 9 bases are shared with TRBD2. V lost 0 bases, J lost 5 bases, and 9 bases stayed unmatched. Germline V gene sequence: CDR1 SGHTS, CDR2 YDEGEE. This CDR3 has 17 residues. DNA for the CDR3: TGTGCCAGCAGCTTGGCCCTACGACTAGCGGCTAACAATGAGCAGTTCTTC. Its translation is CASSLALRLAANNEQFF.

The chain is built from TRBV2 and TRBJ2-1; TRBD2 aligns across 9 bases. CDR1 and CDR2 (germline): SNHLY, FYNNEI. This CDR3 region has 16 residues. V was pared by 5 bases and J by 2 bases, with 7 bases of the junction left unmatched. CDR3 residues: CASSSPLAGTYNEQFF. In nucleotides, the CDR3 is TGTGCCAGCAGTTCTCCACTAGCGGGTACCTACAATGAGCAGTTCTTC.

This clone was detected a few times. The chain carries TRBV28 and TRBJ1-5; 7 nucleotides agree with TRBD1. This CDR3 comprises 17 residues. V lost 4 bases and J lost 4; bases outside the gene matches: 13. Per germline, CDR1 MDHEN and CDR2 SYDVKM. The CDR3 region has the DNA TGTGCCAGCAGTTCGCCGACAGGGTATGGGGGTAATCAGCCCCAGCATTTT. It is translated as CASSSPTGYGGNQPQHF.

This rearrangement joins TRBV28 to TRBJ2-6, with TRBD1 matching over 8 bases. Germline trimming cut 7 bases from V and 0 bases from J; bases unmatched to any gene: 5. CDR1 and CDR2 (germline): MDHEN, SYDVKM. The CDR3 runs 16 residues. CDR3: CASTDRALSGANVLTF. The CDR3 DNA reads TGTGCCAGCACGGACAGGGCCCTCTCTGGGGCCAACGTCCTGACTTTC.

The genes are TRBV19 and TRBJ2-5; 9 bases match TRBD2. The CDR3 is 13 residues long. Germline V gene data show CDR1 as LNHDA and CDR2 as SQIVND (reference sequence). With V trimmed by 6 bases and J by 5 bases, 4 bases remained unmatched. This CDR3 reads CASRTSGRETQYF. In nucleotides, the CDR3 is TGTGCCAGTAGAACTAGCGGGCGGGAGACCCAGTACTTC. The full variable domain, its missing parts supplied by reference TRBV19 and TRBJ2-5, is DGGITQSPKYLFRKEGQNVTLSCEQNLNHDAMYWYRQDPGQGLRLIYYSQIVNDFQKGDIAEGYSVSREKKESFPLTVTSAQKNPTAFYLCASRTSGRETQYFGPGTRLLVL.

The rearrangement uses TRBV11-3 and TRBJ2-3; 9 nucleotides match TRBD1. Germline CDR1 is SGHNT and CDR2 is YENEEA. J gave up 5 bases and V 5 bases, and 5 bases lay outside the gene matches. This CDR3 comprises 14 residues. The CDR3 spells CASSKQGARDTQYF. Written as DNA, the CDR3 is TGTGCCAGCAGCAAACAGGGGGCGAGAGATACGCAGTATTTT.

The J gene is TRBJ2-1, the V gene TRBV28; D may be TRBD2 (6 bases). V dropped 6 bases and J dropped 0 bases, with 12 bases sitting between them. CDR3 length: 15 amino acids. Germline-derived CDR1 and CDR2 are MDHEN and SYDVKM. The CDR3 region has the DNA TGTGCCAGCAGCAGTAGCGGATTCTCCTACAATGAGCAGTTCTTC. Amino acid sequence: CASSSSGFSYNEQFF.

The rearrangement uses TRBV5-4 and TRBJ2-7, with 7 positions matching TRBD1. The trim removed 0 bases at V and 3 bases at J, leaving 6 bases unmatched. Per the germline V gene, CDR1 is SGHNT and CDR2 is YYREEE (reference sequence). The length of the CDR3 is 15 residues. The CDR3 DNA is TGTGCCAGCAGCTTGGGCCGAACAGGGGACTACGAGCAGTACTTC. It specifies CASSLGRTGDYEQYF.

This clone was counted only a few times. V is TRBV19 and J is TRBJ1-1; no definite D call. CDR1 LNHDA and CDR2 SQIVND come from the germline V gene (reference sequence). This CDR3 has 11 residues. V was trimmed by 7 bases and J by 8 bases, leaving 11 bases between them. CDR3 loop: CASTSFREAFF. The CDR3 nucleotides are TGTGCCAGTACCTCGTTCAGAGAAGCTTTCTTT.

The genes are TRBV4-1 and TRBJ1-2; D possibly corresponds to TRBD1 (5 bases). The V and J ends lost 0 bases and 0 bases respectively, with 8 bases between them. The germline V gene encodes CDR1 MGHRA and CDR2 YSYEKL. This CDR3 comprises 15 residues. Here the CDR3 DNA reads TGCGCCAGCAGCCAAGATCGGGGGTCTAACTATGGCTACACCTTC. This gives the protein CASSQDRGSNYGYTF.

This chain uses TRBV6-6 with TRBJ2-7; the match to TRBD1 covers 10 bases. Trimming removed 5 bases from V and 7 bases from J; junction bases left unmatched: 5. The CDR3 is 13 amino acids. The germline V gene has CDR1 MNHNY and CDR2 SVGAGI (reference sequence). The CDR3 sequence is CASSGTGVGEQYF. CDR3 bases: TGTGCCAGCAGTGGGACAGGGGTAGGAGAGCAGTACTTC.

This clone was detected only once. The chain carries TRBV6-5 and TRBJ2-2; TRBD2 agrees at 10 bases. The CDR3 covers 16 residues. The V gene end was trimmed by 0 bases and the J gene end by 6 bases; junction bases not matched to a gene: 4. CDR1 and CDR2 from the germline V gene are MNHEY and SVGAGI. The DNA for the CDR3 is TGTGCCAGCAGTTACTCGTCTAGCGGGAGCGCCGGGGAGCTGTTTTTT. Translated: CASSYSSSGSAGELFF.

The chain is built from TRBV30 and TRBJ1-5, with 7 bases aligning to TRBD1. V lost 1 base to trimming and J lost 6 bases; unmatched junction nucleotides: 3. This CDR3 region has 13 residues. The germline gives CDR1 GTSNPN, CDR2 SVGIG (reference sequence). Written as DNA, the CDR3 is TGTGCCTGGAGTGGTACAGGGGCTCAGCCCCAGCATTTT. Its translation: CAWSGTGAQPQHF.

The CDR3 coding sequence is TGTGCCACCAGCAGAGATGGAGGGAAGCGACTTTCCTACGAGCAGTACTTC. Its protein is CATSRDGGKRLSYEQYF. The V and J genes are TRBV15 and TRBJ2-7; maybe TRBD2 (6 bases). Germline V lookup: CDR1 LNHNV, CDR2 YYDKDF (reference sequence). The CDR3 totals 17 residues. The V end lost 0 bases, the J end lost 1 base, and 16 bases lay between the germline ends.

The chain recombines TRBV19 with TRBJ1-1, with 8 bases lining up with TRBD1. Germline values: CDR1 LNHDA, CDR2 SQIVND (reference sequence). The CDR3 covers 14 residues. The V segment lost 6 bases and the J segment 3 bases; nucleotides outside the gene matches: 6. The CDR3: CASSSGGGYTEAFF. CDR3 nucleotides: TGTGCCAGTAGCTCAGGGGGCGGGTACACTGAAGCTTTCTTT. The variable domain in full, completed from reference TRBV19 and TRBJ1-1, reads DGGITQSPKYLFRKEGQNVTLSCEQNLNHDAMYWYRQDPGQGLRLIYYSQIVNDFQKGDIAEGYSVSREKKESFPLTVTSAQKNPTAFYLCASSSGGGYTEAFFGQGTRLTVV.

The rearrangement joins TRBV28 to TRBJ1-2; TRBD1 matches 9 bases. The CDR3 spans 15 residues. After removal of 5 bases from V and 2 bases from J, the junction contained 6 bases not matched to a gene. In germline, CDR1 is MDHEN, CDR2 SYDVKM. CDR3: CASSPRGQGNYGYTF. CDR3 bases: TGTGCCAGCAGTCCCCGGGGACAGGGAAACTATGGCTACACCTTC.

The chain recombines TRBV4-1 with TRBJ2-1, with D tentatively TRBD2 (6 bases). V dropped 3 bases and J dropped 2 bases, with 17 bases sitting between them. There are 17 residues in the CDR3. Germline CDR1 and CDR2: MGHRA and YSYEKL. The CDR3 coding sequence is TGCGCCAGCAGCCAGACTGGGACTGTCGACCCCTACAATGAGCAGTTCTTC. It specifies CASSQTGTVDPYNEQFF.

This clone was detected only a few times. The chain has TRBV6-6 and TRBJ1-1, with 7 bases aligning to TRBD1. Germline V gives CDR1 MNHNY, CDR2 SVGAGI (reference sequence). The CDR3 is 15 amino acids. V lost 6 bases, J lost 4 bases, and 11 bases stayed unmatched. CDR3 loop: CASSSFRGQSTEAFF. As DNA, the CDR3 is TGTGCCAGCAGCTCCTTTAGGGGGCAAAGCACTGAAGCTTTCTTT.

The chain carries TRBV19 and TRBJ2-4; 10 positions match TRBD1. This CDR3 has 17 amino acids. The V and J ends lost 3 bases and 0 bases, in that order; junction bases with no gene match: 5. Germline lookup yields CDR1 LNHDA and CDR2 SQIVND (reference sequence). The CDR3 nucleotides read TGTGCCAGTAGTATGAGACAGGGGGCTATAGCCAAAAACATTCAGTACTTC. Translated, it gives CASSMRQGAIAKNIQYF.

CDR3 nucleotide sequence: TGTGCCAGCAGCTTGGCCAAGGCTACAGGGGAAGGGTACGCTGAAGCTTTCTTT. Encoded protein: CASSLAKATGEGYAEAFF. The rearrangement joins TRBV5-4 to TRBJ1-1; 7 nucleotides line up with TRBD1. CDR3 length: 18 residues. Per the germline V gene, CDR1 is SGHNT and CDR2 is YYREEE (reference sequence). The J segment lost 6 bases and the V segment lost 0 bases, leaving 17 bases of the junction unmatched.

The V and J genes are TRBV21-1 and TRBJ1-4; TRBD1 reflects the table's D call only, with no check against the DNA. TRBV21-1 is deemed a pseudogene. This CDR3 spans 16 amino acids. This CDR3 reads CASSKNRGQGCEKLFF. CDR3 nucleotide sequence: TGTGCCAGCAGCAAAAATCGAGGACAGGGTTGTGAAAAACTGTTTTTT.

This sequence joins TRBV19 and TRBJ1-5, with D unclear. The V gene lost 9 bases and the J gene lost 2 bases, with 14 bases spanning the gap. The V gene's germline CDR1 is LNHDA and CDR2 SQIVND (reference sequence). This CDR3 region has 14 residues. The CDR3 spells CASSPDSGNQPQHF. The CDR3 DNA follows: TGTGCCAGCAGTCCCGATTCGGGCAATCAGCCCCAGCATTTT.

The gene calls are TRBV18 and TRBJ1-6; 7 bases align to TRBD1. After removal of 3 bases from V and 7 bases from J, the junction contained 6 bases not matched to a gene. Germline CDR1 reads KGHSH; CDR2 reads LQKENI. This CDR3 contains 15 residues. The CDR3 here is CASSPKTGDNSPLHF. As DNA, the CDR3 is TGTGCCAGCTCACCGAAAACAGGGGACAATTCACCCCTCCACTTT.

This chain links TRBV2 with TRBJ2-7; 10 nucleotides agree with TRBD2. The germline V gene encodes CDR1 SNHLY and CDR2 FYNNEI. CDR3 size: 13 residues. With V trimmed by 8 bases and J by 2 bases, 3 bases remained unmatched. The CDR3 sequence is CASQTSGTYEQYF. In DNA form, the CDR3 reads TGTGCCAGCCAAACTAGCGGGACCTACGAGCAGTACTTC.

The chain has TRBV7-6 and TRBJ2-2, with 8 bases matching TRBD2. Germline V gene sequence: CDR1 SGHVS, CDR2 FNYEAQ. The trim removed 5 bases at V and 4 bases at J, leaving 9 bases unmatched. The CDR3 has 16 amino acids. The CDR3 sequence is CASSLSGGRGTGELFF. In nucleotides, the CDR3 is TGTGCCAGCAGCCTGTCGGGAGGGCGGGGCACCGGGGAGCTGTTTTTT.

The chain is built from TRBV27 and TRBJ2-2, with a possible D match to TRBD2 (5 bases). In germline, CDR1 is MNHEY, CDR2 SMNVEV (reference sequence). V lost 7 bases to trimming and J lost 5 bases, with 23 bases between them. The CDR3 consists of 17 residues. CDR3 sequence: CASTTLRGKGLTGELFF. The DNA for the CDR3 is TGTGCCAGCACCACTCTTCGGGGAAAGGGATTGACCGGGGAGCTGTTTTTT.

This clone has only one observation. CDR3 DNA sequence: TGTGCCTCTTCGAGGGCACAACGCACAGATACGCAGTATTTT. Its translation: CASSRAQRTDTQYF. The chain carries TRBV6-5 and TRBJ2-3; tentative D call: TRBD2 (5 bases). In germline, CDR1 is MNHEY, CDR2 SVGAGI. V lost 11 bases to trimming and J lost 1 base, with 16 bases between them. This CDR3 has 14 residues.

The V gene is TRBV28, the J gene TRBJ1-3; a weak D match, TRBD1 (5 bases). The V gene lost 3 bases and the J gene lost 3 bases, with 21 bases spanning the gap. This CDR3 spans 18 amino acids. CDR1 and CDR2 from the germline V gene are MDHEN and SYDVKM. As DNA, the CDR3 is TGTGCCAGCAGTTTCCTGGGTTCGGGGACTCTAGGTGGAAACACCATATATTTT. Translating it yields CASSFLGSGTLGGNTIYF. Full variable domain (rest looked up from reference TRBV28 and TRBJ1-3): DVKVTQSSRYLVKRTGEKVFLECVQDMDHENMFWYRQDPGLGLRLIYFSYDVKMKEKGDIPEGYSVSREKKERFSLILESASTNQTSMYLCASSFLGSGTLGGNTIYFGEGSWLTVV.

CDR3 DNA: TGTGCCAGCAGCCAGACAGGGGTGAATTCACCCCTCCACTTT. This sequence encodes CASSQTGVNSPLHF. V is TRBV6-5 and J is TRBJ1-6; 8 bases map to TRBD1. Germline CDR1 and CDR2: MNHEY and SVGAGI. The CDR3 sequence is 14 residues long. J gave up 7 bases and V 6 bases, and 5 bases lay outside the gene matches.

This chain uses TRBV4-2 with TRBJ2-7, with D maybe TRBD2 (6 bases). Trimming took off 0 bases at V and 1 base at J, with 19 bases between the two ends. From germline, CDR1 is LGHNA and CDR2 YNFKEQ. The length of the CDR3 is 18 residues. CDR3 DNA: TGTGCCAGCAGCCAAGATAGGCGGGATTGGAGTAGTTCCTACGAGCAGTACTTC. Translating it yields CASSQDRRDWSSSYEQYF.

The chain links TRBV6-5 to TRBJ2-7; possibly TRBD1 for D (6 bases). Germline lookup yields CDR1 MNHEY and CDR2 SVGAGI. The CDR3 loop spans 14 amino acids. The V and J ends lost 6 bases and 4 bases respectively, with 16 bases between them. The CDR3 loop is CASSGSGTRYEQYF. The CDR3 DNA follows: TGTGCCAGCAGCGGATCCGGGACAAGATACGAGCAGTACTTC.